Each of the 17 T cell receptor beta chains below was sequenced from the same sample in a study of cytomegalovirus exposure and HLA in healthy donors (dated by TCRdb to 2016 to 2017). Library creation used the immunoSEQ multiplex PCR assay. TCRdb provides this immuneACCESS table in a form limited to in-frame rearrangements. Some clones are lacking; in checked studies, under half of them reflect an unresolved V gene, and why the rest are absent is not known. The sample table records fewer than 120,000 clones; approximately 90% of these occur just once. The top ten clones comprise more than 1.4% of the sample. Sequencing was done on a sample of PBMCs. Receptor source: a woman aged 30 to 39 in good health and CMV-seropositive.

This chain links TRBV7-9 with TRBJ2-1; possibly TRBD2 for D (7 bases). The CDR3 extends over 16 amino acids. Per the germline V gene, CDR1 is SEHNR and CDR2 is FQNEAQ (reference sequence). Trimming removed 5 bases from V and 0 bases from J, with 14 bases in between. This CDR3 is CASSAGGPSSYNEQFF. CDR3 nucleotides: TGTGCCAGCAGCGCCGGGGGGCCGAGCTCCTACAATGAGCAGTTCTTC.

J is TRBJ1-5 and V is TRBV6-6, with D unresolved. Germline assignment: CDR1 MNHNY and CDR2 SVGAGI (reference sequence). The CDR3 has 15 amino acids. Between the trimmed V and J ends, which lost 0 bases and 3 bases, there was a span of 9 bases. The CDR3 DNA sequence: TGTGCCAGCAGTTACTCTACGGCGGACAATCAGCCCCAGCATTTT. It yields the protein CASSYSTADNQPQHF.

The chain employs TRBV4-3 and TRBJ2-5; D possibly corresponds to TRBD2 (6 bases). Germline V gene lookup returns CDR1 LGHNA and CDR2 YSLEER. The CDR3 sequence is 14 residues long. Trimming removed 3 bases from V and 5 bases from J, with 13 bases in between. CDR3 in amino acids: CASSQDLGRETQYF. The CDR3 bases are TGCGCCAGCAGCCAGGATCTAGGGAGGGAGACCCAGTACTTC.

The chain carries TRBV6-5 and TRBJ2-1; tentatively, D is TRBD2 (6 bases). CDR3 size: 15 residues. Deletions cut 0 bases from V and 4 bases from J, with 10 bases between. The germline V gene encodes CDR1 MNHEY and CDR2 SVGAGI. Here the CDR3 DNA reads TGTGCCAGCAGTTACTCCTTGCGGGGATACAATGAGCAGTTCTTC. The encoded protein is CASSYSLRGYNEQFF.

The chain uses TRBV29-1 and TRBJ2-3, with TRBD2 matching over 8 bases. The CDR3 contains 14 residues. V trimming: 5 bases; J trimming: 3 bases; junction bases outside the gene matches: 7. Germline-derived CDR1 and CDR2 are SQVTM and ANQGSEA. CDR3 coding DNA: TGCAGCGTTACCCGGGGACTAGTTACAGATACGCAGTATTTT. It yields the protein CSVTRGLVTDTQYF.

J is TRBJ2-7 and V is TRBV5-5; TRBD1 agrees at 7 bases. The CDR3 sequence is 14 residues long. J was trimmed by 2 bases and V by 4 bases; bases with no gene match: 6. Germline V lookup: CDR1 SGHKS, CDR2 YYEKEE (reference sequence). Here the CDR3 DNA reads TGTGCCAGCAGCGGGGGACAGACGACCTACGAGCAGTACTTC. It specifies CASSGGQTTYEQYF.

The chain is built from TRBV27 and TRBJ2-7; 11 bases align to TRBD1. Germline V gene sequence: CDR1 MNHEY, CDR2 SMNVEV (reference sequence). The CDR3 has 15 residues. V shed 4 bases and J 1 base; nucleotides not matched to a gene: 3. CDR3 sequence reads: CASSYGTGGSYEQYF. As DNA, the CDR3 is TGTGCCAGCAGTTATGGGACAGGGGGATCCTACGAGCAGTACTTC.

This chain joins TRBV5-1 and TRBJ2-1, with 9 nucleotides matching TRBD1. V was clipped by 2 bases and J by 1 base; unmatched bases: 7. Germline values: CDR1 SGHRS, CDR2 YFSETQ. The CDR3 runs to 17 residues. CDR3 bases: TGCGCCAGCAGCTTTAAGAACAGGGGGCTTTCCTACAATGAGCAGTTCTTC. This encodes CASSFKNRGLSYNEQFF.

The chain combines TRBV5-4 with TRBJ2-5; 12 nucleotides align to TRBD2. Per the germline V gene, CDR1 is SGHNT and CDR2 is YYREEE (reference sequence). The J segment lost 4 bases and the V segment lost 4 bases, leaving 5 bases of the junction unmatched. The CDR3 totals 15 residues. The CDR3 spells CASSAPGLAGETQYF. CDR3 nucleotides: TGTGCCAGCAGCGCACCGGGACTAGCGGGAGAGACCCAGTACTTC. Full variable domain (rest looked up from reference TRBV5-4 and TRBJ2-5): ETGVTQSPTHLIKTRGQQVTLRCSSQSGHNTVSWYQQALGQGPQFIFQYYREEENGRGNFPPRFSGLQFPNYSSELNVNALELDDSALYLCASSAPGLAGETQYFGPGTRLLVL.

The J gene is TRBJ2-3, the V gene TRBV5-6, with D possibly TRBD2 on 7 matching bases. This CDR3 comprises 16 residues. Trimming removed 0 bases at V and 1 base at J, with 12 bases between. Germline V gene sequence: CDR1 SGHDT, CDR2 YYEEEE. CDR3 protein: CASSLVTGGRTDTQYF. As DNA, the CDR3 is TGTGCCAGCAGCTTGGTAACGGGGGGCCGCACAGATACGCAGTATTTT.

The chain has TRBV4-1 and TRBJ2-7; possibly TRBD2 for D (5 bases). The CDR3 contains 15 residues. V gave up 2 bases and J gave up 3 bases, with 14 bases separating them. Germline CDR1 and CDR2: MGHRA and YSYEKL. The CDR3 DNA reads TGCGCCAGCAGCCAAATCTCGAGGGCAGACTACGAGCAGTACTTC. This encodes CASSQISRADYEQYF.

The J gene is TRBJ2-1, the V gene TRBV4-2; 13 nucleotides line up with TRBD2. CDR1 is LGHNA, CDR2 YNFKEQ, per germline. Trimming at V came to 1 base and at J to 10 bases, leaving 7 bases not matched to a gene. The CDR3 is 16 residues long. In nucleotides, the CDR3 is TGTGCCAGCAGCCAAGCAGGGACTAGCGGGGCTGGGGAGCAGTTCTTC. Translation: CASSQAGTSGAGEQFF.

The chain employs TRBV2 and TRBJ2-1; TRBD1 matches 9 bases. CDR3 length: 14 amino acids. The germline CDR1 and CDR2 sequences are SNHLY and FYNNEI. Losses at the gene ends were 7 bases for V and 0 bases for J; bases not matched to a gene: 1. This CDR3 reads CASKGQGSYNEQFF. DNA for the CDR3: TGTGCCAGCAAGGGACAGGGCTCCTACAATGAGCAGTTCTTC.

The chain employs TRBV7-2 and TRBJ1-2; weak D call: TRBD1 (5 bases). Germline CDR1 is SGHTA and CDR2 is FQGNSA. The V and J ends lost 5 bases and 8 bases respectively, with 15 bases between them. This CDR3 is built from 13 residues. The CDR3 loop reads CASSPGGRDGYTF. In nucleotides, the CDR3 is TGTGCCAGCAGCCCGGGAGGAAGGGACGGCTACACCTTC. Variable domain in full (rest from reference TRBV7-2 and TRBJ1-2): GAGVSQSPSNKVTEKGKDVELRCDPISGHTALYWYRQSLGQGLEFLIYFQGNSAPDKSGLPSDRFSAERTGGSVSTLTIQRTQQEDSAVYLCASSPGGRDGYTFGSGTRLTVV.

The V call is TRBV9, the J call TRBJ2-2, with D perhaps TRBD1 (6 bases). Germline assignment: CDR1 SGDLS and CDR2 YYNGEE. With 7 bases removed from V and 3 bases from J, the gap between germline ends came to 10 bases. The CDR3 has 13 residues. CDR3 coding DNA: TGTGCCAGCCACGACAGGCACACCGGGGAGCTGTTTTTT. It encodes CASHDRHTGELFF.

The chain couples TRBV5-4 to TRBJ2-3; 9 nucleotides match TRBD2. CDR1 is SGHNT, CDR2 YYREEE, per germline (reference sequence). The V gene end was trimmed by 2 bases and the J gene end by 3 bases; junction bases not matched to a gene: 4. The CDR3 is 15 amino acids. In DNA form, the CDR3 reads TGTGCCAGCAGCTTCTCTAGCGGGGCAACAGATACGCAGTATTTT. It yields the protein CASSFSSGATDTQYF. Filled out from reference TRBV5-4 and TRBJ2-3, the complete variable domain reads ETGVTQSPTHLIKTRGQQVTLRCSSQSGHNTVSWYQQALGQGPQFIFQYYREEENGRGNFPPRFSGLQFPNYSSELNVNALELDDSALYLCASSFSSGATDTQYFGPGTRLTVL.

This chain uses TRBV4-3 with TRBJ1-3, with D maybe TRBD1 (6 bases). Germline values: CDR1 LGHNA, CDR2 YSLEER. V shed 2 bases and J shed 1 base, with 12 bases lying between them. The CDR3 has 16 amino acids. CDR3 loop: CASSQHPGQSGNTIYF. In DNA, the CDR3 is TGCGCCAGCAGCCAACACCCGGGACAATCTGGAAACACCATATATTTT.